This T cell receptor beta chain was recovered during a study of blood T cell repertoires in COVID-19. The length of the CDR3 is 12 residues. Germline CDR1 and CDR2: GTSNPN and SVGIG (reference sequence). V dropped 3 bases and J dropped 7 bases, with 9 bases sitting between them. In the original processing: Reference gene primer amplification in the assay estimated nucleated cell counts. Clones were read by immunoSEQ multiplex PCR, and TCRdb kept only the in-frame ones, dropping some. V, J and clone size reflect that table, while D and trimming were determined from the DNA. In the table there are around 450,000 clones, roughly 87% of which are singletons.

The chain is built from TRBV30 and TRBJ1-4; D possibly corresponds to TRBD1 (6 bases). The sequencing input was PBMCs or T cells enriched from blood (not recorded which). This receptor was obtained from a young woman who had recovered from COVID-19. The CDR3 reads CAWREGVEKLFF. Here the CDR3 DNA reads TGTGCCTGGAGAGAGGGGGTTGAAAAACTGTTTTTT.